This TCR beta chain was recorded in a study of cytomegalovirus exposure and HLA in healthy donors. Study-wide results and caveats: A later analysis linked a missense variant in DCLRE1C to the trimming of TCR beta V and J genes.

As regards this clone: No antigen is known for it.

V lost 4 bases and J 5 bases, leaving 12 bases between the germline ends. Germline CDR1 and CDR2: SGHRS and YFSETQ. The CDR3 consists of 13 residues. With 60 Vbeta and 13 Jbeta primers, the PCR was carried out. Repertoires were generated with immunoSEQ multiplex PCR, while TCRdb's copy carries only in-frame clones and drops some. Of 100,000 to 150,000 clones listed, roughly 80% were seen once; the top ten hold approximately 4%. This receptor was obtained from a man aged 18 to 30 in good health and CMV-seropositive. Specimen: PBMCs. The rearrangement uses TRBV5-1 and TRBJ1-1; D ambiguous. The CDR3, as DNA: TGCGCCAGCAGCCCGGAGCCTGCTACTGAAGCTTTCTTT. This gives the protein CASSPEPATEAFF.